This T cell receptor beta chain was captured in a study of cytomegalovirus exposure and HLA in healthy donors. General observations from the study: TCR sequences were mostly rare, though some public TCRs occurred in many donors. Previously analyzed data showed that most TCR beta V segments were productive at a frequency of about 87% or about 30%.

The CDR3 sequence is 15 residues long. The V and J ends lost 3 bases and 7 bases respectively, with 16 bases between them. CDR1 is SGHVS, CDR2 FQNEAQ, per germline. With 60 Vbeta and 13 Jbeta primers, the PCR was carried out. The method was immunoSEQ multiplex PCR; TCRdb's version includes in-frame clones alone and lacks a portion of them. The sample yields about 200,000 clones, 60% to 80% seen once. Of note for this clone: Its antigen remains unidentified.

This sequence joins TRBV7-8 and TRBJ1-5, with a weak D call TRBD1 (5 bases). The sequenced material came from PBMCs. The origin of this receptor is a woman in her 30s in good health and CMV-seropositive. This CDR3 is CASSFPGTPGQPQHF. CDR3 bases: TGTGCCAGCAGCTTCCCCGGGACTCCGGGGCAGCCCCAGCATTTT.